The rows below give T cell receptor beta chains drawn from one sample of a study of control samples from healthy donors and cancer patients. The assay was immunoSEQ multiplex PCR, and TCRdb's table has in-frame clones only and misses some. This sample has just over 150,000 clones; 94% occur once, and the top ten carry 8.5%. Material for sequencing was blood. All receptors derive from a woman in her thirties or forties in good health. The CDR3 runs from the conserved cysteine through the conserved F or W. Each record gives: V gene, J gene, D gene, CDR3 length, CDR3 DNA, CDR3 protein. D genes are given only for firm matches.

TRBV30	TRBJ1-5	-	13	TGTGCCTGCCGGGACCAAGTGGGCCAGCCCCAGCATTTT	CACRDQVGQPQHF
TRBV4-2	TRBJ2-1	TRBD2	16	TGTGCCAGCAGCCAGGGCCCGGCGGGGGATTACAATGAGCAGTTCTTC	CASSQGPAGDYNEQFF
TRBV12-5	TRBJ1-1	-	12	TGTGCTAGTGGTTGGGGTCGAGGAGAAGCTTTCTTT	CASGWGRGEAFF
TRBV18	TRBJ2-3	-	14	TGTGCCAGCTCACCCTCCGTGACCACAGATACGCAGTATTTT	CASSPSVTTDTQYF
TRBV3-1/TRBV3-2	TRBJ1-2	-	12	TGTGCCAGCAGTTCCGCGGGTGATGGCTACACCTTC	CASSSAGDGYTF
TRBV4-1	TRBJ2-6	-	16	TGCGCCAGCAGCCGGAATTTGGACTCTGGGGCCAACGTCCTGACTTTC	CASSRNLDSGANVLTF
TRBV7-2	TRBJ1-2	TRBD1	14	TGTGCCAGCAGCTTAGACAGGGGTCTCTATGGCTACACCTTC	CASSLDRGLYGYTF
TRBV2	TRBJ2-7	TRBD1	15	TGTGCCAGCAGTGAACGACAGGGTACCTCCTACGAGCAGTACTTC	CASSERQGTSYEQYF
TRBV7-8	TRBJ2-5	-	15	TGTGCCAGCAGCTTAGGTATTGTGGACCAAGAGACCCAGTACTTC	CASSLGIVDQETQYF
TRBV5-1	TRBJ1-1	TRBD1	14	TGCGCCAGCAGCTCGGGACAGATTGACACTGAAGCTTTCTTT	CASSSGQIDTEAFF
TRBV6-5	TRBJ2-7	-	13	TGTGCCAGCACGAATCCAGGGGCGGGGGAGCAGTACTTC	CASTNPGAGEQYF
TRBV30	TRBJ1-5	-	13	TGTGCCTCCTCCCCCGGGGGCAATCAGCCCCAGCATTTT	CASSPGGNQPQHF
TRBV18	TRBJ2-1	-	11	TGTGCCAGCTCACAGACCCGGGAGCAGTTCTTC	CASSQTREQFF